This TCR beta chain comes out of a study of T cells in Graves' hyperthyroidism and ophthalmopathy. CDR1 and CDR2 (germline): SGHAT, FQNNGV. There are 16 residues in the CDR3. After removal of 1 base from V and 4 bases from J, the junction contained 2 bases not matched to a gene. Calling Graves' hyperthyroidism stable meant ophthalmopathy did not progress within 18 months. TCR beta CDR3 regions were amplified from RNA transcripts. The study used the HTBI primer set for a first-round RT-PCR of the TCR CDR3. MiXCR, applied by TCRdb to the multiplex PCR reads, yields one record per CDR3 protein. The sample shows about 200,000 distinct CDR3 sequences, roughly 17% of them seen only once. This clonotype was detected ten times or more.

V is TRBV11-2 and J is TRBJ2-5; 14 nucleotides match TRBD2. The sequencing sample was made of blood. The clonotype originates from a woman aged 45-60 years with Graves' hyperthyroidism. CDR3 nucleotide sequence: TGTGCCAGCAGCTTAGGTGGGACTAGCGGGAGAGAGACCCAGTACTTC. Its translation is CASSLGGTSGRETQYF.